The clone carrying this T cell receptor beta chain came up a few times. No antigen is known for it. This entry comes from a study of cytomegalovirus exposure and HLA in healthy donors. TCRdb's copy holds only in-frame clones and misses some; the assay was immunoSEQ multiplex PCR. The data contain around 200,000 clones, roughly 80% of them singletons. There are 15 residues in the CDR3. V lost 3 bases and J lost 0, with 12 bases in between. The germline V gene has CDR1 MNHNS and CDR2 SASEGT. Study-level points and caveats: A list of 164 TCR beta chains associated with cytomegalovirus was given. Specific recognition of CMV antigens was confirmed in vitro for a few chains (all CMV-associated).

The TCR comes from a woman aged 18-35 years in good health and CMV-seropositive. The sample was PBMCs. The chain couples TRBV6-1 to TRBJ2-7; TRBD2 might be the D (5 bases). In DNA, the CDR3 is TGTGCCAGCAGTGATTGGGCGGCGGGCTCCTACGAGCAGTACTTC. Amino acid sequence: CASSDWAAGSYEQYF.